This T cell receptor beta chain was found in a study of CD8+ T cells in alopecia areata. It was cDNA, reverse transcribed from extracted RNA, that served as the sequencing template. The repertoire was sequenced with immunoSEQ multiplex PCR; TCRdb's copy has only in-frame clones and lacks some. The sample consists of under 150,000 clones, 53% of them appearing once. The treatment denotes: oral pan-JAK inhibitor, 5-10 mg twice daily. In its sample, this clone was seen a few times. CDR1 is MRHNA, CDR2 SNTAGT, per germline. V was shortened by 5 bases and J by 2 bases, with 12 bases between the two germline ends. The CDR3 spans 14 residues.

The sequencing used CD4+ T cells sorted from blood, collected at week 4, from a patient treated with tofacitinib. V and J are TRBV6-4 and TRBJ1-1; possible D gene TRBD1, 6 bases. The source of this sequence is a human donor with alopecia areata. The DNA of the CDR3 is TGTGCCAGCAGTCGTTCGGACAGCAACACTGAAGCTTTCTTT. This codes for CASSRSDSNTEAFF.